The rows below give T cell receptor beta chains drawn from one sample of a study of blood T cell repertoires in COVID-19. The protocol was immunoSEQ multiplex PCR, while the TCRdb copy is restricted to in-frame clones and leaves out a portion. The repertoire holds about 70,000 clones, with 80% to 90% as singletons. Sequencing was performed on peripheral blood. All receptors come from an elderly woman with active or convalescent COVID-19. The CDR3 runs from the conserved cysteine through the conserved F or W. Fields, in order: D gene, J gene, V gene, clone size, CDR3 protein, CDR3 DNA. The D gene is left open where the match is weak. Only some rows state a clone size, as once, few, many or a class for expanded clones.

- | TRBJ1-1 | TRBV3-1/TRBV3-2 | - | CASSQKGGAEAFF | TGTGCCAGCAGCCAAAAAGGGGGGGCTGAAGCTTTCTTT
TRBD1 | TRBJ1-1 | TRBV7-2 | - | CASSLDREDSAFF | TGTGCCAGCAGCTTGGACAGGGAGGATTCAGCTTTCTTT
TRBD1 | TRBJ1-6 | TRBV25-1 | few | CASSESLSGGFSPLHF | TGTGCCAGCAGTGAATCTTTGTCAGGGGGATTTTCACCCCTCCACTTT
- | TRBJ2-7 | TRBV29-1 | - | CSVVGVSSLYEQYF | TGCAGCGTTGTAGGGGTGAGTAGCCTCTACGAGCAGTACTTC
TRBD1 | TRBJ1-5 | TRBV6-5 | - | CASRLTGGSNQPQHF | TGTGCCAGCAGGCTAACAGGGGGGAGCAATCAGCCCCAGCATTTT
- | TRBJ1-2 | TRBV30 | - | CAWRQAPNYGYTF | TGTGCCTGGAGACAGGCGCCTAACTATGGCTACACCTTC
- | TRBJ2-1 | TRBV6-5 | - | CASSPSPEIYNEQFF | TGTGCCAGCAGCCCCTCTCCGGAGATTTACAATGAGCAGTTCTTC
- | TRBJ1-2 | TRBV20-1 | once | CSALGGGGYTF | TGCAGTGCCTTAGGGGGGGGAGGCTACACCTTC
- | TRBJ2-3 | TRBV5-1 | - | CASSLSRGPTDTQYF | TGCGCCAGCAGCTTGTCGCGGGGGCCTACAGATACGCAGTATTTT
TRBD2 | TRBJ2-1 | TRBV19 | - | CASSFTSGGPSYNEQFF | TGTGCCAGTAGCTTCACCAGCGGGGGCCCCTCCTACAATGAGCAGTTCTTC
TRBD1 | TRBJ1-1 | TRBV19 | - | CASSAFTGEGRAFF | TGTGCCAGTAGTGCCTTCACAGGGGAAGGTAGGGCTTTCTTT
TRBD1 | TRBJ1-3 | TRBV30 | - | CAWASNRGGNTIYF | TGTGCCTGGGCGTCCAACAGGGGTGGAAACACCATATATTTT
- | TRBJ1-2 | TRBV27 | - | CASSFTQGGLYGYTF | TGTGCCAGCAGTTTCACTCAGGGAGGCCTCTATGGCTACACCTTC
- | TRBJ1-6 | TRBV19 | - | CASSTGLWTANSPLHF | TGTGCCAGTAGCACAGGACTTTGGACAGCAAATTCACCCCTCCACTTT
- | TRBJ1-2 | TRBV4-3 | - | CASSQAEPGYDGYTF | TGCGCCAGCAGCCAGGCCGAGCCCGGGTATGATGGCTACACCTTC
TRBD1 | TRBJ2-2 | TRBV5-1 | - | CASKSGVRTGETGELFF | TGCGCCAGCAAAAGTGGGGTGAGGACAGGGGAGACCGGGGAGCTGTTTTTT
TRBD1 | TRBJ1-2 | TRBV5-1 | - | CASSPGQGARDYGYTF | TGCGCCAGCAGCCCAGGACAGGGCGCTAGGGACTATGGCTACACCTTC
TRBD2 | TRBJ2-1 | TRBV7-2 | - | CASSVSRGGGYNEQFF | TGTGCCAGCAGCGTCTCCCGGGGGGGAGGTTACAATGAGCAGTTCTTC
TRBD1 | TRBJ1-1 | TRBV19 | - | CASMPFDRAKQAFF | TGTGCCAGTATGCCGTTCGACAGGGCAAAACAAGCTTTCTTT
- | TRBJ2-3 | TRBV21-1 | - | CASSKDNRTGDAQYF | TGTGCCAGCAGCAAAGATAATCGGACGGGGGATGCGCAGTATTTT
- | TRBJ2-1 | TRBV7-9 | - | CASSEGLWNEQFF | TGTGCCAGCAGCGAGGGACTTTGGAATGAGCAGTTCTTC
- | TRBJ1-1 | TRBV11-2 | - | CASSAGTQSNTEAFF | TGTGCCAGCAGCGCCGGCACACAGTCGAACACTGAAGCTTTCTTT
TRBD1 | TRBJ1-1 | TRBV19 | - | CASSKPTGGLGNTEAFF | TGTGCCAGTAGTAAACCGACAGGGGGCCTTGGGAACACTGAAGCTTTCTTT
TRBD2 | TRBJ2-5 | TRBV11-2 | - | CASSAAGTSGETQYF | TGTGCCAGCAGCGCCGCCGGGACTAGCGGGGAGACCCAGTACTTC
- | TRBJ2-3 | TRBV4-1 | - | CASSQDPPGRGTDTQYF | TGCGCCAGCAGCCAAGATCCCCCAGGCAGGGGAACAGATACGCAGTATTTT
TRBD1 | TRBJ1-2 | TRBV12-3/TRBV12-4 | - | CASSQIRQGFYTF | TGTGCCAGCAGTCAAATCCGACAGGGATTCTACACCTTC
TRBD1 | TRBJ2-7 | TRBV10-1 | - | CASSTGTGTSEQYF | TGCGCCAGCAGTACCGGGACAGGGACTTCGGAGCAGTACTTC
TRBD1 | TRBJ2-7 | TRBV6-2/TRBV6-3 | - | CASSDPGQGVEQYF | TGTGCCAGCAGTGACCCGGGACAGGGGGTCGAGCAGTACTTC
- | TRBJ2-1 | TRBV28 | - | CASSLGGASYNEQFF | TGTGCCAGCAGTTTGGGGGGGGCCTCCTACAATGAGCAGTTCTTC
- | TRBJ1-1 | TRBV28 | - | CASSFPGGTTEAFF | TGTGCCAGCAGTTTCCCGGGGGGCACGACTGAAGCTTTCTTT
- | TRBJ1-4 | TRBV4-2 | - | CASSPAATNEKLFF | TGTGCCAGCAGCCCGGCGGCAACTAATGAAAAACTGTTTTTT
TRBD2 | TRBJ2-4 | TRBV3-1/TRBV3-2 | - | CASSQGQGTRPQYF | TGTGCCAGCAGCCAAGGGCAGGGGACTAGGCCCCAGTACTTC
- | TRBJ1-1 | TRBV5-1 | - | CASSTGYTEAFF | TGCGCCAGCAGTACAGGGTACACTGAAGCTTTCTTT
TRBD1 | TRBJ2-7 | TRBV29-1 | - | CSAAGTGVYEQYF | TGCAGCGCCGCCGGGACAGGGGTCTACGAGCAGTACTTC
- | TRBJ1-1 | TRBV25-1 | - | CASSIGQSEAFF | TGTGCCAGCAGTATAGGACAGAGTGAAGCTTTCTTT
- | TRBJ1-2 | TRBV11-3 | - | CASSLLGETNYGYTF | TGTGCCAGCAGCCTTCTAGGGGAAACCAACTATGGCTACACCTTC
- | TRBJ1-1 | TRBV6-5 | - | CASKIGGDTEAFF | TGTGCCAGCAAGATAGGGGGGGACACTGAAGCTTTCTTT
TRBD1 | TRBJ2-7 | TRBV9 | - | CASKDRSSYEQYF | TGTGCCAGCAAGGACAGGAGCTCCTACGAGCAGTACTTC